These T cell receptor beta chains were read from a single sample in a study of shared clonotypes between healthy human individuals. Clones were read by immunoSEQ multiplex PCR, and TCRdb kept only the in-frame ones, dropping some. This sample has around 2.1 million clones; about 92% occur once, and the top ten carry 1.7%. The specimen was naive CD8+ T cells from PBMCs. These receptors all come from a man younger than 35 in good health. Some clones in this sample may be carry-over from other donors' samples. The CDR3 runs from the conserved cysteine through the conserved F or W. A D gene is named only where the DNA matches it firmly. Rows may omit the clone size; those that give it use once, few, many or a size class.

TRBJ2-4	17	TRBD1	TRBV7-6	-	TGTGCCAGCAGCTTAACCAGACAGGGTGAGGCCAAAAACATTCAGTACTTC	CASSLTRQGEAKNIQYF
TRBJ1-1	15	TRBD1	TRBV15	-	TGTGCCACCAGCAGAGGGCAGGGGGCAGGAACTGAAGCTTTCTTT	CATSRGQGAGTEAFF
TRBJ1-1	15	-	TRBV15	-	TGTGCCACCAGCAGTTCAGGGTTTCCGAACACTGAAGCTTTCTTT	CATSSSGFPNTEAFF
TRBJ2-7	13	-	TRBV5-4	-	TGTGCCAGCAGCTTGCCGACAGAGAACGAGCAGTACTTC	CASSLPTENEQYF
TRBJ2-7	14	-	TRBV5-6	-	TGTGCCAGCAGCTTGGAGCTACACGCCTCCGAGCAGTACTTC	CASSLELHASEQYF
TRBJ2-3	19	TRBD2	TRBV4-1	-	TGCGCCAGCAGCGGATCGGGACTAGCGGCCTCCACTAGCACAGATACGCAGTATTTT	CASSGSGLAASTSTDTQYF
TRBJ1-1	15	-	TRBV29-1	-	TGCAGCGTTGAGGATCCCTTTGGCAGAAGCACTGAAGCTTTCTTT	CSVEDPFGRSTEAFF
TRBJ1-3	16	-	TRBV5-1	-	TGCGCCAGCAGTCCTCACCAGGGTGGCTCTGGAAACACCATATATTTT	CASSPHQGGSGNTIYF
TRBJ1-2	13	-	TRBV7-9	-	TGTGCCAGCAGCCCGAGCCCAATGTATGGCTACACCTTC	CASSPSPMYGYTF
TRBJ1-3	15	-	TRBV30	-	TGTGCCTGGAGTGGACGCACAGGGTTGAGAAACACCATATATTTT	CAWSGRTGLRNTIYF
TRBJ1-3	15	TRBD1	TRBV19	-	TGTGCCAGTAGTATCGGGACAGGGTCTGGAAACACCATATATTTT	CASSIGTGSGNTIYF
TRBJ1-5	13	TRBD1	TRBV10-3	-	TGTGCCCATCGACAGGGTAGCAATCAGCCCCAGCATTTT	CAHRQGSNQPQHF
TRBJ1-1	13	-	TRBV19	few	TGTGCCAGTAGCATGGGACGGGACACTGAAGCTTTCTTT	CASSMGRDTEAFF
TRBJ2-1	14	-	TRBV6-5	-	TGTGCCAGCAGTACCCTAGTGGGGAACAATGAGCAGTTCTTC	CASSTLVGNNEQFF
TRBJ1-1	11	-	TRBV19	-	TGTGCCAGTACCCGGGGCTCGGAAGCTTTCTTT	CASTRGSEAFF
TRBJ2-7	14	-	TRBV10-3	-	TGTGCCATCAGTGAGTCTAACTCTATATACGAGCAGTACTTC	CAISESNSIYEQYF
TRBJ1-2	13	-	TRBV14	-	TGTGCCAGCAGCCTACCGTCGGACTATGGCTACACCTTC	CASSLPSDYGYTF
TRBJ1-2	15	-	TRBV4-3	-	TGCGCCAGCAGCCCGGGACCGGCTACGAACTATGGCTACACCTTC	CASSPGPATNYGYTF
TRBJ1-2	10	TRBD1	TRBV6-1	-	TGTGCCACGGGACAGGGCGGCTACACCTTC	CATGQGGYTF
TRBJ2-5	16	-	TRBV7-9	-	TGTGCCAGCAGCTTAGTGGACAGCGGGATGCAAGAGACCCAGTACTTC	CASSLVDSGMQETQYF